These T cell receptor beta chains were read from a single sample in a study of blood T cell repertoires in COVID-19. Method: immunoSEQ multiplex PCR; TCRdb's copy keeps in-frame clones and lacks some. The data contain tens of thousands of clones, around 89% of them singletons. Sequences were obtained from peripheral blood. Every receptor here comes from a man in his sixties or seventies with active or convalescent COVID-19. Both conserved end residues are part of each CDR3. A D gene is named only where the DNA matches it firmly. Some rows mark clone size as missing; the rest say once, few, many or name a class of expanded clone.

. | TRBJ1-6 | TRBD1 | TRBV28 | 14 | CASRGTGNNSPLHF | TGTGCCAGCAGAGGGACAGGCAATAATTCACCCCTCCACTTT
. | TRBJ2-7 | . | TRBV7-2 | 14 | CASSFQIHSYEQYF | TGTGCCAGCAGCTTCCAGATTCACTCCTACGAGCAGTACTTC
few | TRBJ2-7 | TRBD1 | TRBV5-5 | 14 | CASNSGQGAGEQYF | TGTGCCAGCAACTCGGGACAGGGGGCTGGAGAGCAGTACTTC
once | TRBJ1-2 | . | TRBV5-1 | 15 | CASSPSVAGDYGYTF | TGCGCCAGCAGCCCCTCAGTTGCAGGGGACTATGGCTACACCTTC
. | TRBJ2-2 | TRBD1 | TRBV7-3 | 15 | CASSLYGQGRGELFF | TGTGCCAGCAGCTTGTACGGACAGGGACGCGGGGAGCTGTTTTTT
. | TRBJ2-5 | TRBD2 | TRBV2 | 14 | CASNGGGGQETQYF | TGTGCCAGCAACGGGGGGGGCGGCCAAGAGACCCAGTACTTC
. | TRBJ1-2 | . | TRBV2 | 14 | CASTSGRVVYGYTF | TGTGCCAGCACCTCGGGCAGGGTGGTCTATGGCTACACCTTC
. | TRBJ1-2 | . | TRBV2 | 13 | CASSDVRLGGYTF | TGTGCCAGCAGTGATGTCCGCCTCGGTGGCTACACCTTC
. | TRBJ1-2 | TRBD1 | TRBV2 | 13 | CAGAGTGSYGYTF | TGTGCCGGAGCCGGGACAGGTAGCTATGGCTACACCTTC
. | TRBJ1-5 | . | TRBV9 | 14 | CASSPSGLAQPQHF | TGTGCCAGCAGCCCTTCAGGGTTGGCGCAGCCCCAGCATTTT
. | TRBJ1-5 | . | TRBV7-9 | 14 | CASSLQGIPQPQHF | TGTGCCAGCAGCTTACAGGGAATTCCCCAGCCCCAGCATTTT
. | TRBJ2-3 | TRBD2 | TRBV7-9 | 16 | CASSSRLAGAVDTQYF | TGTGCCAGCAGCTCCAGACTAGCGGGGGCCGTAGATACGCAGTATTTT